This T cell receptor (beta chain) was retrieved from a study of long-term antiretroviral therapy in people with HIV. Every donor had one or more pre-ART and two or more post-ART PBMC samples. The V end was cut by 2 bases, the J end by 2 bases, with 11 bases between. Germline CDR1 reads SGHRS; CDR2 reads YFSETQ. The CDR3 is made up of 15 amino acids. Run at survey level, the immunoSEQ assay was version v3.0. The protocol was immunoSEQ multiplex PCR, while the TCRdb copy is restricted to in-frame clones and leaves out a portion. The sample has over 25,000 clones, approximately 80% seen once; the top ten hold about 9.4%.

This chain links TRBV5-1 with TRBJ2-1; TRBD2 might be the D (5 bases). This TCR came from a man aged 40-49 years with HIV. The source material was unsorted PBMCs, sampled 3 years after starting antiretroviral therapy. The CDR3 nucleotides read TGCGCCAGCAGCTTCGGCGGGTACACCTACAATGAGCAGTTCTTC. Translation gives CASSFGGYTYNEQFF.